The next 30 T cell receptor beta chains were all read from a single sample in a study of blood T cell repertoires in COVID-19. Data came from immunoSEQ multiplex PCR; TCRdb stores just in-frame clones and leaves some out. The sample contains just over 150,000 clones, 85% of which appear only once. The sequencing sample was made of peripheral blood. The source is a human donor with acute or convalescent COVID-19. The donor label of this sample is uncertain.

This clone was recorded once. The V call is TRBV6-1, the J call TRBJ1-4, with 8 bases aligning to TRBD1. The CDR3 sequence is 14 residues long. V trimming: 3 bases; J trimming: 8 bases; junction bases outside the gene matches: 5. Germline V gives CDR1 MNHNS, CDR2 SASEGT. CDR3 in amino acids: CASSDGQGREKLFF. CDR3 sequence (DNA): TGTGCCAGCAGTGACGGACAGGGTAGGGAAAAACTGTTTTTT.

Here the CDR3 reads CASSLAGTSPGELFF. In DNA form, the CDR3 reads TGTGCCAGCAGCTTGGCCGGGACTAGCCCCGGGGAGCTGTTTTTT. The chain couples TRBV7-6 to TRBJ2-2, with 9 bases aligning to TRBD2. V was pared by 3 bases and J by 6 bases, with 5 bases of the junction left unmatched. The length of the CDR3 is 15 residues. Germline loops: CDR1 SGHVS, CDR2 FNYEAQ.

The chain employs TRBV7-2 and TRBJ2-3; 9 positions agree with TRBD2. Germline trimming cut 4 bases from V and 6 bases from J; bases unmatched to any gene: 5. This CDR3 region has 14 residues. Germline CDR1 and CDR2: SGHTA and FQGNSA. CDR3 protein: CASSWRGGLDTQYF. The CDR3 nucleotides read TGTGCCAGCAGCTGGCGGGGGGGCCTTGATACGCAGTATTTT.

About this clone itself: A junction end diverges from the germline sequence, so it may reflect a read error. This chain uses TRBV7-8 with TRBJ2-5, with D perhaps matching TRBD2 (7 bases). Germline V gives CDR1 SGHVS, CDR2 FQNEAQ. This CDR3 has 14 amino acids. CDR3 sequence (DNA): TGTGCCAGCAGCTTACTGGACGGGGGGCCACGTGGGAACTTC. Translated, it gives CASSLLDGGPRGNF.

The CDR3 sequence is CASSGGRITSYEQYF. CDR3 coding DNA: TGTGCCAGCAGTGGGGGCAGAATAACCTCCTACGAGCAGTACTTC. This sequence joins TRBV2 and TRBJ2-7, with D perhaps TRBD1 (5 bases). The CDR3 has 15 amino acids. The ends were cut back, 4 bases at V and 0 bases at J, with 13 bases in the middle. The germline gives CDR1 SNHLY, CDR2 FYNNEI.

The V and J genes are TRBV30 and TRBJ2-3, with 8 nucleotides matching TRBD2. CDR1 and CDR2 from the germline V gene are GTSNPN and SVGIG (reference sequence). The CDR3 runs 17 residues. The ends lost 5 bases at V and 5 bases at J; junction bases unmatched: 18. In DNA form, the CDR3 reads TGTGCCTGGGGTAAACTCCGGGGGGGCCTGTGGGGAGATACGCAGTATTTT. It codes for CAWGKLRGGLWGDTQYF.

This clone appeared a single time. J is TRBJ2-5 and V is TRBV27; 10 bases agree with TRBD2. The trim removed 7 bases at V and 8 bases at J, leaving 7 bases unmatched. The CDR3 covers 13 residues. Germline assignment: CDR1 MNHEY and CDR2 SMNVEV (reference sequence). The DNA for the CDR3 is TGTGCCAGCACCGAATGGACTAGCGGAACCCAGTACTTC. Translating it yields CASTEWTSGTQYF.

Remarks on this clone: The same CDR3 also results from other DNA sequences found in this sample. The chain carries TRBV9 and TRBJ2-2, with 7 bases fitting TRBD2. V gave up 3 bases and J gave up 4 bases; unmatched junction bases: 9. The CDR3 has 16 residues. CDR1 SGDLS and CDR2 YYNGEE come from the germline V gene. Here the CDR3 DNA reads TGTGCCAGCAGCGGGGAGAAGCGGGGCCTCACCGGGGAGCTGTTTTTT. Amino acid sequence: CASSGEKRGLTGELFF.

This clone was detected only a few times. The chain joins TRBV7-2 to TRBJ2-2; D might be TRBD1 (6 bases). The CDR3 extends over 16 amino acids. The V gene's germline CDR1 is SGHTA and CDR2 FQGNSA. Trimming took 4 bases from V and 1 from J, leaving 13 bases between them. The CDR3 coding sequence is TGTGCCAGCAGCTGGGGGCGCGGGCAGAACACCGGGGAGCTGTTTTTT. This encodes CASSWGRGQNTGELFF.

This chain links TRBV13 with TRBJ1-1, with TRBD1 matching over 8 bases. Unmatched junction bases numbered 4, after V lost 1 base and J lost 0 bases. This CDR3 spans 16 amino acids. Germline-derived CDR1 and CDR2 are PRHDT and FYEKMQ (reference sequence). The CDR3 region has the DNA TGTGCCAGCAGCTTAGACAGGGGGGCAATGAACACTGAAGCTTTCTTT. Protein sequence: CASSLDRGAMNTEAFF.

This clone was seen only a few times. The rearrangement uses TRBV5-1 and TRBJ1-3; tentative D call: TRBD1 (5 bases). The CDR3 runs 15 residues. The germline V gene encodes CDR1 SGHRS and CDR2 YFSETQ. V lost 0 bases and J 2 bases, leaving 9 bases between the germline ends. The CDR3 protein is CASSLEGGAGNTIYF. The CDR3 nucleotides are TGCGCCAGCAGCTTGGAGGGAGGGGCTGGAAACACCATATATTTT.

This sequence joins TRBV4-1 and TRBJ1-2, with D perhaps matching TRBD1 (6 bases). The CDR3 is made up of 13 amino acids. CDR1 MGHRA and CDR2 YSYEKL come from the germline V gene. V was trimmed by 3 bases and J by 4 bases, leaving 9 bases between them. The CDR3 DNA is TGCGCCAGCAGCCAGTCACAGGGCTATGGCTACACCTTC. Amino acid sequence: CASSQSQGYGYTF.

The chain employs TRBV2 and TRBJ2-7; 9 positions agree with TRBD1. V dropped 5 bases and J dropped 0; count of bases not matched to a gene: 8. The CDR3 sequence is 16 residues long. The germline gives CDR1 SNHLY, CDR2 FYNNEI. CDR3 sequence reads: CASSIAGTGFSYEQYF. Written as DNA, the CDR3 is TGTGCCAGCAGTATCGCCGGGACAGGGTTCTCCTACGAGCAGTACTTC.

The J gene is TRBJ1-4, the V gene TRBV30; a possible D gene is TRBD1 (5 bases). The CDR3 totals 19 residues. Trimming pared 0 bases from V and 3 bases from J, leaving 23 bases between. The germline gives CDR1 GTSNPN, CDR2 SVGIG (reference sequence). The CDR3, as DNA: TGTGCCTGGAGTGTAACCGACAGAACCACCGATCCGGCTAATGAAAAACTGTTTTTT. Its protein is CAWSVTDRTTDPANEKLFF.

The chain links TRBV5-4 to TRBJ1-3, with TRBD1 matching over 10 bases. This CDR3 has 15 residues. Germline CDR1 SGHNT, CDR2 YYREEE (reference sequence). Germline trimming cut 4 bases from V and 3 bases from J; bases unmatched to any gene: 4. CDR3 sequence reads: CASSQGTGVGNTIYF. CDR3 in DNA: TGTGCCAGCAGCCAAGGGACAGGGGTTGGAAACACCATATATTTT.

V usage is TRBV9 and J usage is TRBJ2-2; a weak D match, TRBD2 (6 bases). Germline CDR1 reads SGDLS; CDR2 reads YYNGEE. The CDR3 totals 14 residues. The V gene lost 4 bases and the J gene lost 4 bases, with 11 bases spanning the gap. CDR3 sequence reads: CASSPGGFTGELFF. The CDR3 DNA sequence: TGTGCCAGCAGCCCCGGGGGTTTCACCGGGGAGCTGTTTTTT.

V is TRBV19 and J is TRBJ1-4, with a tentative D call TRBD1 (5 bases). Deletions cut 6 bases from V and 5 bases from J, with 16 bases between. In germline, CDR1 is LNHDA, CDR2 SQIVND (reference sequence). The CDR3 consists of 15 residues. CDR3 region: CASRDAGLPNEKLFF. As DNA, the CDR3 is TGTGCCAGTAGGGATGCGGGGCTCCCAAATGAAAAACTGTTTTTT.

The V and J genes are TRBV6-6 and TRBJ1-4; D gene ambiguous. The CDR3 runs 14 residues. With 6 bases removed from V and 4 bases from J, the gap between germline ends came to 12 bases. CDR1 is MNHNY, CDR2 SVGAGI, per germline (reference sequence). The CDR3 DNA is TGTGCCAGCAGACGACCCGGGTTTAATGAAAAACTGTTTTTT. Its translation: CASRRPGFNEKLFF.

The gene calls are TRBV7-3 and TRBJ2-2, with D tentatively TRBD1 (6 bases). The CDR3 is 18 residues long. V was trimmed by 6 bases and J by 5 bases, leaving 25 bases between them. Germline values: CDR1 SGHTA, CDR2 FQGTGA. This CDR3 is CASSRFPGAGVKTGELFF. The CDR3 bases are TGTGCCAGCAGTCGATTTCCCGGAGCAGGGGTGAAAACCGGGGAGCTGTTTTTT.

The chain employs TRBV9 and TRBJ2-1, with 7 bases that match TRBD1. V dropped 3 bases and J dropped 6; count of bases not matched to a gene: 9. CDR1 is SGDLS and CDR2 is YYNGEE in the germline V gene. This CDR3 has 15 amino acids. CDR3: CASSAQGPIPNEQFF. CDR3 DNA: TGTGCCAGCAGCGCACAGGGGCCGATCCCCAATGAGCAGTTCTTC.

The V gene is TRBV30, the J gene TRBJ1-5; D perhaps matches TRBD1 (5 bases). The CDR3 is 12 amino acids. The germline V gene encodes CDR1 GTSNPN and CDR2 SVGIG (reference sequence). V lost 3 bases, J lost 6 bases, and 9 bases lay in between. This chain's CDR3 is CAWSSQGQPQHF. The CDR3 DNA reads TGTGCCTGGAGCTCCCAGGGTCAGCCCCAGCATTTT.

In DNA form, the CDR3 reads TGTGCCACCAGTGATTTTGGGGCAGACACGAACACCGGGGAGCTGTTTTTT. Translated, it gives CATSDFGADTNTGELFF. The rearrangement links TRBV24-1 to TRBJ2-2; perhaps TRBD1 as D (5 bases). V lost 1 base to trimming and J lost 0 bases, with 11 bases between them. The CDR3 sequence is 17 residues long. Germline assignment: CDR1 KGHDR and CDR2 SFDVKD.

The chain links TRBV4-2 to TRBJ1-4; D possibly corresponds to TRBD1 (5 bases). V was trimmed by 3 bases and J by 3 bases, leaving 8 bases between them. The germline V gene has CDR1 LGHNA and CDR2 YNFKEQ. The CDR3 is 14 residues long. CDR3 nucleotides: TGTGCCAGCAGCCATCGGGGGGCTAATGAAAAACTGTTTTTT. Translating it yields CASSHRGANEKLFF.

Only a few counts were recorded for this clone. The rearrangement uses TRBV7-2 and TRBJ2-3, with 12 bases aligning to TRBD2. This CDR3 region has 16 residues. Per germline, CDR1 SGHTA and CDR2 FQGNSA. V shed 1 base, J shed 5 bases, and the junction held 4 bases outside the gene matches. The CDR3 protein is CASSLGGLAGQDTQYF. The DNA of the CDR3 is TGTGCCAGCAGCTTAGGCGGACTAGCGGGGCAAGATACGCAGTATTTT.

The chain is built from TRBV9 and TRBJ1-2; 7 nucleotides line up with TRBD1. This CDR3 has 14 residues. V was pared by 2 bases and J by 5 bases, with 6 bases of the junction left unmatched. CDR1 is SGDLS, CDR2 YYNGEE, per germline. In DNA, the CDR3 is TGTGCCAGCAGCGTTTCAGACAGGGCATATGGCTACACCTTC. Amino acid sequence: CASSVSDRAYGYTF.

This chain uses TRBV19 with TRBJ2-1, with 8 bases lining up with TRBD2. V lost 7 bases and J lost 2; bases outside the gene matches: 7. The CDR3 covers 15 residues. The germline V gene encodes CDR1 LNHDA and CDR2 SQIVND (reference sequence). The CDR3 nucleotides are TGTGCCAGTAATATTGAGCGGGGGCCCTACAATGAGCAGTTCTTC. Its protein is CASNIERGPYNEQFF.

This clone has a handful of counts. This chain uses TRBV7-7 with TRBJ2-2; 8 bases are a match to TRBD1. This CDR3 region has 15 residues. The germline V gene encodes CDR1 SSHAT and CDR2 FNYEAQ (reference sequence). Trimming at V came to 4 bases and at J to 6 bases, leaving 7 bases not matched to a gene. CDR3 residues: CASSSSRQGSGELFF. CDR3 nucleotide sequence: TGTGCCAGCAGCTCAAGTAGACAGGGGTCCGGGGAGCTGTTTTTT.

V is TRBV28 and J is TRBJ2-7; TRBD2 aligns across 10 bases. The V gene's germline CDR1 is MDHEN and CDR2 SYDVKM. The ends lost 8 bases at V and 3 bases at J; junction bases unmatched: 7. The CDR3 is 14 amino acids. The DNA for the CDR3 is TGTGCCAGCGGGGAACTAGCGGGGATCTACGAGCAGTACTTC. This gives the protein CASGELAGIYEQYF.

The J gene is TRBJ2-1, the V gene TRBV6-4; TRBD1 might be the D (6 bases). Germline V gives CDR1 MRHNA, CDR2 SNTAGT. The V end lost 5 bases, the J end lost 8 bases, and 16 bases lay between the germline ends. The CDR3 totals 14 residues. CDR3 sequence: CASSPGQLPDEQFF. Written as DNA, the CDR3 is TGTGCCAGCAGTCCGGGACAATTACCCGATGAGCAGTTCTTC.

The chain is built from TRBV30 and TRBJ2-1; possibly TRBD1 for D (5 bases). V gave up 4 bases and J gave up 5 bases, with 15 bases separating them. The CDR3 spans 14 residues. Germline lookup yields CDR1 GTSNPN and CDR2 SVGIG (reference sequence). The CDR3 DNA sequence: TGTGCCTGGATGGCAGGCAGGGTCAACAATGAGCAGTTCTTC. Translation: CAWMAGRVNNEQFF.